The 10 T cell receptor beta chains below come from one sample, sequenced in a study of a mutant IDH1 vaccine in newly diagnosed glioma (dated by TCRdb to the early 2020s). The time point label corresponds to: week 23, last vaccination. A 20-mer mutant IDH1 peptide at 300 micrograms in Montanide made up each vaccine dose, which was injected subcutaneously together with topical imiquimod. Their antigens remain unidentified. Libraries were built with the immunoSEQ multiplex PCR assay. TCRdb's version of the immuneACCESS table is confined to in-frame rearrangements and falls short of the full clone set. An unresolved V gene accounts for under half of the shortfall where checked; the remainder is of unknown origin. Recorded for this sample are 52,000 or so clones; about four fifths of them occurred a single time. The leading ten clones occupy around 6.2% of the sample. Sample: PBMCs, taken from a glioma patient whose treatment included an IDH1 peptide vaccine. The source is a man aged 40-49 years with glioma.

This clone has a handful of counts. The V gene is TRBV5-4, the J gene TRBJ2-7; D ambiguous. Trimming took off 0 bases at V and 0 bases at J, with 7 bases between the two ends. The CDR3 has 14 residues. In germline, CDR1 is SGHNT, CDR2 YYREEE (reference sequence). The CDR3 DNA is TGTGCCAGCAGCTTGGAGGGCACCTCCTACGAGCAGTACTTC. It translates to CASSLEGTSYEQYF. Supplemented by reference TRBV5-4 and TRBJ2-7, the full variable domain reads ETGVTQSPTHLIKTRGQQVTLRCSSQSGHNTVSWYQQALGQGPQFIFQYYREEENGRGNFPPRFSGLQFPNYSSELNVNALELDDSALYLCASSLEGTSYEQYFGPGTRLTVT.

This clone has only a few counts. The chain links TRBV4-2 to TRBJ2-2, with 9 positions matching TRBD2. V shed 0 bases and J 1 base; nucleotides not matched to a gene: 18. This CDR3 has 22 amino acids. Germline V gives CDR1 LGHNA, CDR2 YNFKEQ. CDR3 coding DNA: TGTGCCAGCAGCCAAGATTATGCGCCCCCGGGACTAGCATCCGGGAACACCGGGGAGCTGTTTTTT. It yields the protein CASSQDYAPPGLASGNTGELFF.

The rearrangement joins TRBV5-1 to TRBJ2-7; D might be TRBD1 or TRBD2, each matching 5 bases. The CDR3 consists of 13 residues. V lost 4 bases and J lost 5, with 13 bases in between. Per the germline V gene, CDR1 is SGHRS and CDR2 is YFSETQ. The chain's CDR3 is CASSPRGGDEQYF. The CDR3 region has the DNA TGCGCCAGCAGCCCGAGGGGTGGGGACGAGCAGTACTTC.

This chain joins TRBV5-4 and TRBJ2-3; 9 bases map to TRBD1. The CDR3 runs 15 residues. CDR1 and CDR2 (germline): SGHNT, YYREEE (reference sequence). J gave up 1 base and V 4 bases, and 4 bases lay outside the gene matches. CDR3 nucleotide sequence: TGTGCCAGCAGCGCCGGGACAGGGCGCACAGATACGCAGTATTTT. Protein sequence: CASSAGTGRTDTQYF.

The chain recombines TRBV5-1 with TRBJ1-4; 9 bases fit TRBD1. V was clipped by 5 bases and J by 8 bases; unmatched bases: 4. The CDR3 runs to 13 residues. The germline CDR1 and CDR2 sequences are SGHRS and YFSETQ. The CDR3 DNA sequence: TGCGCCAGCAGGGGACAGGGCAAAGAAAAACTGTTTTTT. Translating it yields CASRGQGKEKLFF. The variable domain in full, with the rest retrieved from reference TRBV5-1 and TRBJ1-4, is KAGVTQTPRYLIKTRGQQVTLSCSPISGHRSVSWYQQTPGQGLQFLFEYFSETQRNKGNFPGRFSGRQFSNSRSEMNVSTLELGDSALYLCASRGQGKEKLFFGSGTQLSVL.

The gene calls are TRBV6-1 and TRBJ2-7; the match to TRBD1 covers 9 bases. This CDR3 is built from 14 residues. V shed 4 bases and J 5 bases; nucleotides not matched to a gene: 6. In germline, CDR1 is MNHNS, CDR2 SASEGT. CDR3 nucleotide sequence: TGTGCCAGCAGTGCGGGACAGGGATCCAACGAGCAGTACTTC. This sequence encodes CASSAGQGSNEQYF.

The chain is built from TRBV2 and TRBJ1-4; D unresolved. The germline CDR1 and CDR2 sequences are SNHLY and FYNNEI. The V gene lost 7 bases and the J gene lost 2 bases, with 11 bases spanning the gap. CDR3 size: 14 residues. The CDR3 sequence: CASNPVGTNEKLFF. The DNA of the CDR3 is TGTGCCAGCAATCCTGTTGGTACTAATGAAAAACTGTTTTTT.

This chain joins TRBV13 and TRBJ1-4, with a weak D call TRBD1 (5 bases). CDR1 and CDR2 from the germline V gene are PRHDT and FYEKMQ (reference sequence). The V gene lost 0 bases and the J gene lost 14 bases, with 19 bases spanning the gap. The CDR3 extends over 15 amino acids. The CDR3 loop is CASSLGRLGGRRLFF. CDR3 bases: TGTGCCAGCAGCTTAGGTCGTCTGGGGGGAAGGAGGCTGTTTTTT.

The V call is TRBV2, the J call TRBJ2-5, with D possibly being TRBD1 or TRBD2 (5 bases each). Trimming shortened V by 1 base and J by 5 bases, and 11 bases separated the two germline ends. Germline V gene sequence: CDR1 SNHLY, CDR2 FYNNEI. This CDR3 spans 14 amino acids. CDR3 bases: TGTGCCAGCAGTGAAGAAACCGGGGCGGAGACCCAGTACTTC. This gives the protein CASSEETGAETQYF.

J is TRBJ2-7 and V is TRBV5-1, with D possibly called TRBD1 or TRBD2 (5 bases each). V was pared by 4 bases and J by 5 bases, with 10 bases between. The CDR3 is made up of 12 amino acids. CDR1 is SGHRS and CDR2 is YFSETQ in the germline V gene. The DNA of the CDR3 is TGCGCCAGCAGCCAGGGAGTTAACGAGCAGTACTTC. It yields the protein CASSQGVNEQYF.